The clone carrying this T cell receptor (beta chain) was seen many times. TCRdb re-analysed the PCR reads in MiXCR, keeping a single row per CDR3 protein. Here the sample spans around 15,000 distinct CDR3 sequences, around 55% being singletons. Germline V CDR1 and CDR2: MGHRA, YSYEKL. This CDR3 region has 15 residues. Trimming shortened V by 0 bases and J by 6 bases, and 15 bases separated the two germline ends. This entry is derived from a study of CD4 and CD8 cells across lung adenocarcinoma regions. The receptor's source is a female donor with lung adenocarcinoma. The CD4 and CD8 labels of this study may be unreliable. Specimen: CD8+ T cells from the center of a lung tumor. The genes are TRBV4-1 and TRBJ2-7, with D unclear. The CDR3 reads CASSQDFAVVPEQYF. DNA for the CDR3: TGCGCCAGCAGCCAAGATTTTGCGGTAGTCCCCGAGCAGTACTTC.